This is a list of T cell receptor beta chains from one sample in a study of long-term antiretroviral therapy in people with HIV. Measured with immunoSEQ multiplex PCR; TCRdb has only the in-frame clones, and not every one. This sample has 25,000 to 35,000 clones, with over 70% found just once. Sequenced here: unsorted PBMCs, sampled roughly 2.7 years after starting antiretroviral therapy. Receptor source: a man aged 30 to 39 with HIV. CDR3s include the opening cysteine and the closing phenylalanine or tryptophan. A D gene is named only where the DNA matches it firmly. Where a row states a size, it is once, few, many or the class of an expanded clone; other rows omit it.

clone_size	cdr3_length	d_call	j_call	v_call	cdr3_nt	cdr3_aa
.	14	.	TRBJ2-2	TRBV5-1	TGCGCCAGCAGCTTGAACGGGAACACCGGGGAGCTGTTTTTT	CASSLNGNTGELFF
.	15	.	TRBJ2-3	TRBV11-3	TGTGCCAGCAGCCTAACAGGGAAAACCACAGATACGCAGTATTTT	CASSLTGKTTDTQYF
.	14	TRBD1	TRBJ2-7	TRBV11-2	TGTGCCAGCAGCTTCATTGGACAGGGCTACGAGCAGTACTTC	CASSFIGQGYEQYF
.	16	.	TRBJ1-6	TRBV28	TGTGCCAGCAGGAAGACAGGAGTCGGTGTTGGTTCACCCCTCCACTTT	CASRKTGVGVGSPLHF
.	15	.	TRBJ1-5	TRBV30	TGTGCCTGGAGTTCAACAGGTGCCAGCAATCAGCCCCAGCATTTT	CAWSSTGASNQPQHF
.	16	.	TRBJ1-3	TRBV9	TGTGCCAGCAGCGTAGGTCAGGGGAGCTCTGGAAACACCATATATTTT	CASSVGQGSSGNTIYF
few	13	.	TRBJ2-2	TRBV9	TGTGCCACCCAAACAGAGCTCACCGGGGAGCTGTTTTTT	CATQTELTGELFF
.	12	.	TRBJ1-5	TRBV18	TGTGCCAGCTCACCCTACAGTCAGCCCCAGCATTTT	CASSPYSQPQHF
.	14	.	TRBJ2-2	TRBV12-5	TGTGCTAGTGGAACGGGACTTACCACCGGGGAGCTGTTTTTT	CASGTGLTTGELFF
.	14	.	TRBJ2-1	TRBV28	TGTGCCAGAGCTTTCAGGGCTAGCCGGAAACAAAGGTTCTTC	CARAFRASRKQRFF
few	15	.	TRBJ2-2	TRBV6-1	TGTGCCAGCAGTGAAGCGCTAGGGGGCACCGGGGAGCTGTTTTTT	CASSEALGGTGELFF
.	13	.	TRBJ1-1	TRBV27	TGTGCCAGCAGTAGACAGGTCTGGGATGAAGCTTTCTTT	CASSRQVWDEAFF
once	13	.	TRBJ1-5	TRBV5-1	TGCGCCAGCAGCGAGGCCCTTAATCAGCCCCAGCATTTT	CASSEALNQPQHF
.	17	TRBD2	TRBJ2-5	TRBV2	TGTGCCAGCAGTGACGCGGGACTAGCAATTGATCCGGAGACCCAGTACTTC	CASSDAGLAIDPETQYF
.	15	TRBD1	TRBJ1-6	TRBV5-1	TGCGCCAGCAGCTTGGCGGGACAGGGGAATTCACCCCTCCACTTT	CASSLAGQGNSPLHF
once	14	.	TRBJ2-7	TRBV9	TGTGCCAGCAGCGTAGCCTCTAAAGGGTTAGAGCAGTACTTC	CASSVASKGLEQYF
.	16	TRBD1	TRBJ2-7	TRBV11-2	TGTGCCAGCAGCTTAGTGCGGGGGACAGGGCCCTACGAGCAGTACTTC	CASSLVRGTGPYEQYF
.	11	.	TRBJ2-7	TRBV5-5	TGTGCCAGCAGCTTGGATTGGGAGCAGTACTTC	CASSLDWEQYF
.	16	.	TRBJ1-3	TRBV9	TGTGCCAGCAGCGTAGAGGGGTTACCCTCTGGAAACACCATATATTTT	CASSVEGLPSGNTIYF
.	14	.	TRBJ1-2	TRBV29-1	TGCAGCGTTGAAGGCGGGGGTGGGAACTATGGCTACACCTTC	CSVEGGGGNYGYTF
.	15	TRBD1	TRBJ2-3	TRBV7-3	TGTGCCAGCAGCCCTACAGGGGGCCGCACAGATACGCAGTATTTT	CASSPTGGRTDTQYF
.	16	.	TRBJ2-7	TRBV7-2	TGTGCCAGCAGCTCGGCTACTAGCAAGGGAACCTACGAGCAGTACTTC	CASSSATSKGTYEQYF
.	16	.	TRBJ1-6	TRBV12-2	TGTGCAAGTCGCTTAGTAGGGAAGGACGACAATTCACCCCTCCACTTT	CASRLVGKDDNSPLHF
.	13	.	TRBJ2-5	TRBV10-3	TGTGCCATCAGTGAGTCGCAGGTAGAGACCCAGTACTTC	CAISESQVETQYF
.	14	.	TRBJ1-5	TRBV2	TGTGCCAGCAGTGAAGAGGGCGGGCCGCAGCCCCAGCATTTT	CASSEEGGPQPQHF
.	15	TRBD2	TRBJ2-3	TRBV5-1	TGCGCCAGCAGCGTCACTAGCGGGGGGGCAAATACGCAGTATTTT	CASSVTSGGANTQYF
.	15	TRBD1	TRBJ1-4	TRBV30	TGTGCCTGGAGTCTTCCGACAGGGGGTCTAGAAAAACTGTTTTTT	CAWSLPTGGLEKLFF
.	15	TRBD1	TRBJ1-2	TRBV6-1	TGTGCCAGCAGTGAATATCCCCGGGACAGTAAGGGCTACACCTTC	CASSEYPRDSKGYTF